One sample yielded the 20 T cell receptor beta chains listed below, sequenced in a study of T cell responses to AZD1222 COVID-19 vaccine. Produced via immunoSEQ multiplex PCR; TCRdb's table is partial and in-frame only. The sample has 150,000 to 200,000 clones, 94% seen once. The sequenced sample was peripheral blood, obtained 28 days after the second AZD1222 dose. All receptors derive from an adult who received the AZD1222 COVID-19 vaccine.

The chain couples TRBV10-3 to TRBJ1-1; D unclear. The CDR3 consists of 14 residues. V was pared by 4 bases and J by 1 base, with 10 bases between. Germline CDR1 is ENHRY and CDR2 is SYGVKD. The CDR3 loop is CAISGAGSNTEAFF. The CDR3 DNA reads as TGTGCCATCAGTGGGGCCGGATCGAACACTGAAGCTTTCTTT.

V and J are TRBV18 and TRBJ1-1; 7 bases fit TRBD1. This CDR3 has 16 amino acids. The junction had 14 bases not matched to a gene; V was cut back by 4 bases and J by 6 bases. Germline lookup yields CDR1 KGHSH and CDR2 LQKENI. The CDR3 reads CASSLRGEDPIPEAFF. The CDR3 DNA is TGTGCCAGCTCACTCAGGGGGGAGGACCCAATCCCTGAAGCTTTCTTT.

The chain carries TRBV7-6 and TRBJ1-6; possibly TRBD1 for D (6 bases). The CDR3 covers 20 residues. Germline CDR1 SGHVS, CDR2 FNYEAQ. V lost 5 bases to trimming and J lost 9 bases, with 32 bases between them. CDR3 coding DNA: TGTGCCAGCAGCCCCCGAGGCTGGGACATATTACCCTCCGAGGTTTCACCCCTCCACTTT. It codes for CASSPRGWDILPSEVSPLHF.

V usage is TRBV20-1 and J usage is TRBJ1-2, with unresolved D. Between the trimmed V and J ends, which lost 8 bases and 4 bases, there was a span of 11 bases. This CDR3 region has 11 residues. CDR1 and CDR2 from the germline V gene are DFQATT and SNEGSKA (reference sequence). The CDR3 DNA sequence: TGCAGTTTCCAGGAGGGCTATGGCTACACCTTC. Its translation is CSFQEGYGYTF.

This sequence joins TRBV27 and TRBJ1-5; D call uncertain. The CDR3 is 15 residues long. CDR1 and CDR2 from the germline V gene are MNHEY and SMNVEV (reference sequence). Trimming removed 3 bases from V and 0 bases from J, with 9 bases in between. For the CDR3, the DNA is TGTGCCAGCAGTTTTGAGGGAGCTAGCAATCAGCCCCAGCATTTT. Amino acid sequence: CASSFEGASNQPQHF.

V and J are TRBV27 and TRBJ2-5, with 9 bases identical to TRBD2. This CDR3 region has 18 residues. Trimming took 3 bases from V and 4 from J; bases not matched to a gene: 15. From germline, CDR1 is MNHEY and CDR2 SMNVEV (reference sequence). This chain's CDR3 is CASSFRREGLSRSETQYF. CDR3 coding DNA: TGTGCCAGCAGTTTTAGGCGGGAGGGCCTTTCTAGGTCAGAGACCCAGTACTTC.

The gene calls are TRBV2 and TRBJ1-1; D remains unclear. CDR3 length: 13 amino acids. Between the trimmed V and J ends, which lost 10 bases and 0 bases, there was a span of 12 bases. In germline, CDR1 is SNHLY, CDR2 FYNNEI. Here the CDR3 reads CATTTEVNTEAFF. The CDR3 DNA follows: TGTGCCACCACGACGGAGGTGAACACTGAAGCTTTCTTT. The complete variable domain, with remaining parts taken from reference TRBV2 and TRBJ1-1, reads EPEVTQTPSHQVTQMGQEVILRCVPISNHLYFYWYRQILGQKVEFLVSFYNNEISEKSEIFDDQFSVERPDGSNFTLKIRSTKLEDSAMYFCATTTEVNTEAFFGQGTRLTVV.

This rearrangement joins TRBV6-5 to TRBJ1-1; TRBD1 matches at 7 bases. The CDR3 sequence is 12 residues long. Germline CDR1 MNHEY, CDR2 SVGAGI. The trim removed 5 bases at V and 12 bases at J, leaving 9 bases unmatched. The CDR3 bases are TGTGCCAGCAGTCGACAGGGAGGTTTTTCTTTCTTT. It codes for CASSRQGGFSFF.

The gene calls are TRBV3-1 (or the pseudogene TRBV3-2) and TRBJ2-1, with D unresolved. Per the germline V gene, CDR1 is LGHDT and CDR2 is YNNKEL (reference sequence). Trimming took 2 bases from V and 11 from J, leaving 7 bases between them. The CDR3 spans 11 residues. The CDR3 spells CASSQLGQQFF. CDR3 DNA sequence: TGTGCCAGCAGCCAACTAGGACAGCAGTTCTTC.

DNA for the CDR3: TGTGCCAGCAGTTATGGCGGGAGTACAGATACGCAGTATTTT. This sequence encodes CASSYGGSTDTQYF. V gene TRBV28 combines with J gene TRBJ2-3; 7 positions match TRBD2. The J segment lost 3 bases and the V segment lost 4 bases, leaving 4 bases of the junction unmatched. Per the germline V gene, CDR1 is MDHEN and CDR2 is SYDVKM. CDR3 size: 14 residues. The full variable domain, in which reference TRBV28 and TRBJ2-3 provide the parts outside the CDR3, is DVKVTQSSRYLVKRTGEKVFLECVQDMDHENMFWYRQDPGLGLRLIYFSYDVKMKEKGDIPEGYSVSREKKERFSLILESASTNQTSMYLCASSYGGSTDTQYFGPGTRLTVL.

The chain employs TRBV28 and TRBJ1-2, with a possible D match to TRBD1 (6 bases). Germline lookup yields CDR1 MDHEN and CDR2 SYDVKM. Trimming took off 5 bases at V and 4 bases at J, with 11 bases between the two ends. CDR3 length equals 13 residues. The CDR3 DNA reads as TGTGCCAGCAGTCAAGGGGGGTCCTATGGCTACACCTTC. Translating it yields CASSQGGSYGYTF.

The genes are TRBV28 and TRBJ1-2; D may be TRBD1 (6 bases). In germline, CDR1 is MDHEN, CDR2 SYDVKM. This CDR3 contains 12 residues. The V end lost 7 bases, the J end lost 8 bases, and 14 bases lay between the germline ends. CDR3 loop: CASTLGGQGYTF. The CDR3 nucleotides read TGTGCCAGCACTCTCGGGGGGCAAGGCTACACCTTC.

The chain combines TRBV5-1 with TRBJ2-2; D gene ambiguous. The V and J ends lost 2 bases and 2 bases respectively, with 10 bases between them. The CDR3 covers 15 residues. Germline V gene data show CDR1 as SGHRS and CDR2 as YFSETQ. CDR3 protein: CASSLVGLNTGELFF. CDR3 in DNA: TGCGCCAGCAGCTTAGTCGGGCTTAACACCGGGGAGCTGTTTTTT.

About this clone itself: The same CDR3 arises from other DNA sequences in this sample as well. V usage is TRBV7-9 and J usage is TRBJ2-5; D gene uncertain. The V and J ends lost 0 bases and 5 bases respectively, with 10 bases between them. The CDR3 loop spans 14 amino acids. Germline V CDR1 and CDR2: SEHNR, FQNEAQ (reference sequence). The CDR3 region has the DNA TGTGCCAGCAGCTTAGCGGCAGAAGGGGAGACCCAGTACTTC. It encodes CASSLAAEGETQYF.

The chain joins TRBV6-5 to TRBJ2-1; 9 bases agree with TRBD1. Germline V CDR1 and CDR2: MNHEY, SVGAGI. CDR3 length: 14 residues. J gave up 7 bases and V 6 bases, and 7 bases lay outside the gene matches. The CDR3 nucleotides are TGTGCCAGCAGAGCCGGGACAGGGTATAATGAGCAGTTCTTC. Translating it yields CASRAGTGYNEQFF.

This chain uses TRBV12-5 with TRBJ1-1; 7 bases line up with TRBD1. The CDR3 covers 14 residues. CDR1 and CDR2 from the germline V gene are LGHNT and FRNRAP. Germline trimming cut 8 bases from V and 7 bases from J; bases unmatched to any gene: 13. In nucleotides, the CDR3 is TGTGCTAGTTCCATGGGAGGGGGCTGGGGTGAAGCTTTCTTT. Translation gives CASSMGGGWGEAFF. Supplemented by reference TRBV12-5 and TRBJ1-1, the full variable domain reads DARVTQTPRHKVTEMGQEVTMRCQPILGHNTVFWYRQTMMQGLELLAYFRNRAPLDDSGMPKDRFSAEMPDATLATLKIQPSEPRDSAVYFCASSMGGGWGEAFFGQGTRLTVV.

The chain has TRBV10-3 and TRBJ2-2; the match to TRBD1 covers 7 bases. The CDR3 sequence is 14 residues long. CDR1 is ENHRY and CDR2 is SYGVKD in the germline V gene. J gave up 5 bases and V 6 bases, and 6 bases lay outside the gene matches. CDR3 in amino acids: CAIRGTAATGELFF. CDR3 sequence (DNA): TGTGCCATCAGGGGGACAGCCGCGACCGGGGAGCTGTTTTTT.

The chain combines TRBV19 with TRBJ1-2; D not resolved. CDR1 is LNHDA and CDR2 is SQIVND in the germline V gene (reference sequence). This CDR3 is 16 amino acids long. Trimming left V 4 bases short and J 0 bases short, with 15 bases between. CDR3 nucleotides: TGTGCCAGTAGTAAACCCGAGGACCCGGCTAACTATGGCTACACCTTC. Translation gives CASSKPEDPANYGYTF.

The chain has TRBV7-2 and TRBJ2-5; TRBD2 aligns across 11 bases. Germline trimming cut 1 base from V and 0 bases from J; bases unmatched to any gene: 4. The CDR3 covers 17 residues. The germline gives CDR1 SGHTA, CDR2 FQGNSA. The DNA of the CDR3 is TGTGCCAGCAGCTTAGGTGGACTAGCGGGCAACCAAGAGACCCAGTACTTC. Amino acids: CASSLGGLAGNQETQYF.

The gene calls are TRBV28 and TRBJ2-2; 8 bases line up with TRBD1. With 3 bases clipped from V and 3 bases from J, the junction kept 3 bases outside the gene matches. Germline CDR1 reads MDHEN; CDR2 reads SYDVKM. The CDR3 sequence is 15 residues long. The CDR3 DNA reads as TGTGCCAGCAGTTTGGTACAGGGGGACACCGGGGAGCTGTTTTTT. Residues: CASSLVQGDTGELFF. The full variable domain, rest sourced from reference TRBV28 and TRBJ2-2, is DVKVTQSSRYLVKRTGEKVFLECVQDMDHENMFWYRQDPGLGLRLIYFSYDVKMKEKGDIPEGYSVSREKKERFSLILESASTNQTSMYLCASSLVQGDTGELFFGEGSRLTVL.